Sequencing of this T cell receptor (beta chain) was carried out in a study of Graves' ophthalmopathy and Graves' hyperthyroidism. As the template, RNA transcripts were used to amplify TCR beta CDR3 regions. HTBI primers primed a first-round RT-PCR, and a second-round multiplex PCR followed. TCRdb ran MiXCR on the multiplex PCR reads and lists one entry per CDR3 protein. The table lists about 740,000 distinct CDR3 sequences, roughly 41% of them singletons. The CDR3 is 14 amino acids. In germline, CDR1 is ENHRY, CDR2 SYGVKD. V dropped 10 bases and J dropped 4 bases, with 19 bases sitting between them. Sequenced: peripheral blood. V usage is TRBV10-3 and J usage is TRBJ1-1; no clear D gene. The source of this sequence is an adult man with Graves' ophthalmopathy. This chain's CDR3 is CASLSTGIGTEAFF. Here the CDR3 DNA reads TGTGCCAGCTTGTCGACGGGCATTGGCACTGAAGCTTTCTTT.